This T cell receptor (beta chain) was sequenced during a study of identical twins' blood T cells (dated by TCRdb to 2013 to 2014). Broadly, across the study: Around 50 million Illumina reads were obtained across some 12 libraries, of which six were alpha-chain libraries and six were beta-chain libraries. TCR alpha and beta chain repertoires of three pairs of monozygous twins were compared using next-generation sequencing to assess genetic influence on repertoire formation. The full study reports these points: The number of CDR3 clonotypes shared between two donors was mainly determined by the product of the cloneset sizes of the two donors, and no clear deviation from this trend was shown by twins. V gene usage, even among non-selected out-of-frame TCRbeta clonotypes, was reported to be markedly more similar within twin pairs than between unrelated donors. Because the twins were reared together, environmental influences could not be excluded as an explanation for twin similarity. Among the most abundant TCRbeta clonotypes, every donor shared more CDR3 sequences with her own twin than with unrelated donors. The study stated that the proposed role of the TCRalpha J segment in MHC recognition during thymic selection needs to be validated by independent studies.

In regard to this clonotype: This receptor's antigen is unknown. Base quality data are lacking; no much larger clone is found one base away.

The method behind the library was 5' RACE. The sequencing machine was an Illumina Genome Analyzer IIx. RNA-based TCR cDNA libraries were prepared by a previously described protocol with several modifications. To prevent cross-contamination, sample-specific barcodes were introduced on both ends of each TCR cDNA library during cDNA synthesis and amplification. From the authors' description of their analysis: Between about 95,000 and nearly 500,000 clonotypes were identified per individual, and roughly 2.2 to 3.6 million CDR3-containing reads were obtained per library. Reads with improper barcode index combinations were discarded, after which clonesets were built for each library with the MiTCR software. During the assembly of CDR3 clonotypes by MiTCR, low-quality reads were filtered or rescued and PCR and sequencing errors were corrected. Artificial out-of-frame clonotypes were removed by being mapped to in-frame sequences, with one indel in the CDR3 allowed. To measure how similar V and J gene usage was between donors, Jensen-Shannon divergence was divided by mean entropy. Through fastp at Q25 and MiXCR, TCRdb rebuilt clones from the public reads, retaining in-frame beta chains. All rows with the same CDR3 protein become a single entry with the most common DNA and genes. The V and J calls follow TCRdb's processing rather than the paper's. Counted in this sample were a few hundred thousand distinct CDR3 sequences; over 25% of them appeared once. The ten biggest clones cover 6.1% of the sample.

The donors were six healthy women who made up three monozygous twin pairs. All three twin pairs had been reared together, and it was thought likely that the same infectious agents and vaccines had been met by these twin pairs. TCR cDNA libraries were prepared from RNA that had been isolated from peripheral blood mononuclear cells. The sequence was collected from a woman aged 18 to 55 in good health. Sequencing was carried out using PBMCs.

In nucleotide form, the sequence is TGTGCCACCAGCGAAATAGGCGGCGCCGGCAATCAGCCCCAGCATTTT. Its protein is CATSEIGGAGNQPQHF. The V and J segments used are TRBV15 and TRBJ1-5; no confident D gene assignment can be made. CDR1 and CDR2 are drawn from the germline V gene (reference sequence): LNHNV, YYDKDF. Its CDR3 holds 16 amino acids, cysteine through phenylalanine. The retained sequence is limited to the CDR3, 48 bases, with the frame set at the first base. V is cut by 5 bases and J by 2 bases, and the space between the germline ends is 16 bases. Supplemented by the reference TRBV15 and TRBJ1-5 proteins around the CDR3, the complete variable domain is DAMVIQNPRYQVTQFGKPVTLSCSQTLNHNVMYWYQQKSSQAPKLLFHYYDKDFNNEADTPDNFQSRRPNTSFCFLDIRSPGLGDTAMYLCATSEIGGAGNQPQHFGDGTRLSIL.